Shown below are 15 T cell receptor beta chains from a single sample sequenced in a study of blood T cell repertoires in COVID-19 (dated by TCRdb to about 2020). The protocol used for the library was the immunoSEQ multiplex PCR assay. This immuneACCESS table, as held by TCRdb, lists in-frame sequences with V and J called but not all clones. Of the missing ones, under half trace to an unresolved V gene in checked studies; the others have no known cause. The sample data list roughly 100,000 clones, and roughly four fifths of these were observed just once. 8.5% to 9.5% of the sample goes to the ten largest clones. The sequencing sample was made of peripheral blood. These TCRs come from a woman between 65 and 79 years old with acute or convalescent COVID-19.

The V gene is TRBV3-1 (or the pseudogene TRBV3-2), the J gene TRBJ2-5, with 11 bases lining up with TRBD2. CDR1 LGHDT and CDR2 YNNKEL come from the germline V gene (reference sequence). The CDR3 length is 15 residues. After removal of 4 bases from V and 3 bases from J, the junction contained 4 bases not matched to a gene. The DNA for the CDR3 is TGTGCCAGCAGCCTTCCACTAGCGGGGGAAGAGACCCAGTACTTC. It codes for CASSLPLAGEETQYF.

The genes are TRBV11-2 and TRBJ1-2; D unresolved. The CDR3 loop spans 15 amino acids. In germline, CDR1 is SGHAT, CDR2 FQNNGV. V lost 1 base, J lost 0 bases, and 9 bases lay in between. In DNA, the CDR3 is TGTGCCAGCAGCTTAGGCCGACGGGCTAACTATGGCTACACCTTC. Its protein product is CASSLGRRANYGYTF.

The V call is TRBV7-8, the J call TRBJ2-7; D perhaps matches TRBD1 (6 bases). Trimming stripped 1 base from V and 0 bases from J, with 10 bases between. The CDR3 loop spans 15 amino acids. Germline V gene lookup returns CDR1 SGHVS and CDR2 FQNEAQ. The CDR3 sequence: CASSLGWTDSYEQYF. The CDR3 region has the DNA TGTGCCAGCAGCTTAGGATGGACAGACTCCTACGAGCAGTACTTC.

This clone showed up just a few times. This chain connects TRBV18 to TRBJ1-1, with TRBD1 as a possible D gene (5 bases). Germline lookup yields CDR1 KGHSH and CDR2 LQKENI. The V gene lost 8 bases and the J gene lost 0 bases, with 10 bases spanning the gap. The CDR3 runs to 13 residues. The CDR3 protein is CASLQGLNTEAFF. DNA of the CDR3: TGTGCCAGCCTCCAGGGATTGAACACTGAAGCTTTCTTT.

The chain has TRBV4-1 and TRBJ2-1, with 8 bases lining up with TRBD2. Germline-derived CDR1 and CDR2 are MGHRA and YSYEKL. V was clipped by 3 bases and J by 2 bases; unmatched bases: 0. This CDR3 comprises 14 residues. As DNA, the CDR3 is TGCGCCAGCAGCCATAGCGGGGCCTACAATGAGCAGTTCTTC. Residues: CASSHSGAYNEQFF.

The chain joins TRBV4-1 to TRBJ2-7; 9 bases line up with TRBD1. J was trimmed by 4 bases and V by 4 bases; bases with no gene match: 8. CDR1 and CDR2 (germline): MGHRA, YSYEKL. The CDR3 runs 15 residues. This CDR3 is CASSRDRGKGYEQYF. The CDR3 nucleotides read TGCGCCAGCAGCCGAGACAGGGGGAAGGGGTACGAGCAGTACTTC.

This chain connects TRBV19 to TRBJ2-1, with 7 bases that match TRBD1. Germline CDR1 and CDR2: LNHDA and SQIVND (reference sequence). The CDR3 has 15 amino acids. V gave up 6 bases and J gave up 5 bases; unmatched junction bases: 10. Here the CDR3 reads CASSLGTAYNNEQFF. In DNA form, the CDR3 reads TGTGCCAGTAGCCTCGGGACAGCTTATAACAATGAGCAGTTCTTC. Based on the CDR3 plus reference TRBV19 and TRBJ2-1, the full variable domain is DGGITQSPKYLFRKEGQNVTLSCEQNLNHDAMYWYRQDPGQGLRLIYYSQIVNDFQKGDIAEGYSVSREKKESFPLTVTSAQKNPTAFYLCASSLGTAYNNEQFFGPGTRLTVL.

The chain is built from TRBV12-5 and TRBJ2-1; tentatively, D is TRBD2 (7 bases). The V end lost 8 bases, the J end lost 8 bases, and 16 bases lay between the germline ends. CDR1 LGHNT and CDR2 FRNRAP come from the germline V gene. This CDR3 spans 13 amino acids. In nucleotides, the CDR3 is TGTGCTAGTAGGGGGGGATACGGCGATGAGCAGTTCTTC. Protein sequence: CASRGGYGDEQFF.

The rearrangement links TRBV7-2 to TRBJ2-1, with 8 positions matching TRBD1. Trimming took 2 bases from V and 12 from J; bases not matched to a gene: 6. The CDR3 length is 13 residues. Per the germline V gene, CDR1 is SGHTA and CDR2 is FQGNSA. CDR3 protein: CASSLTGGVGQFF. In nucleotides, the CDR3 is TGTGCCAGCAGCTTAACAGGGGGAGTGGGGCAGTTCTTC. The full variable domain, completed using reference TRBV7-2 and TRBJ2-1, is GAGVSQSPSNKVTEKGKDVELRCDPISGHTALYWYRQSLGQGLEFLIYFQGNSAPDKSGLPSDRFSAERTGGSVSTLTIQRTQQEDSAVYLCASSLTGGVGQFFGPGTRLTVL.

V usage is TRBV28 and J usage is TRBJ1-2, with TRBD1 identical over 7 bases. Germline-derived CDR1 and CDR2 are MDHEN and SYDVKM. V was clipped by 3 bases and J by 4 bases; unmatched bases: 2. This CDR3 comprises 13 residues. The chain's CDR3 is CASSLGQPYGYTF. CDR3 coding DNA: TGTGCCAGCAGTTTGGGACAGCCCTATGGCTACACCTTC.

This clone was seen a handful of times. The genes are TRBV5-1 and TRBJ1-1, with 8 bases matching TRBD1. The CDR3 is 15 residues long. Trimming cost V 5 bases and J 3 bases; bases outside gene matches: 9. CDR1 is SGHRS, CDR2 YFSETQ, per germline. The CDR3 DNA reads TGCGCCAGCAGGCAGGGGGCTAGTAGGGACACTGAAGCTTTCTTT. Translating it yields CASRQGASRDTEAFF.

The CDR3 DNA is TGTGCCAGCAGCGTAACAAGAAACACCATATATTTT. Encoded protein: CASSVTRNTIYF. V usage is TRBV5-6 and J usage is TRBJ1-3; D is undetermined. V lost 4 bases and J 5 bases, leaving 7 bases between the germline ends. The germline CDR1 and CDR2 sequences are SGHDT and YYEEEE. The CDR3 has 12 amino acids.

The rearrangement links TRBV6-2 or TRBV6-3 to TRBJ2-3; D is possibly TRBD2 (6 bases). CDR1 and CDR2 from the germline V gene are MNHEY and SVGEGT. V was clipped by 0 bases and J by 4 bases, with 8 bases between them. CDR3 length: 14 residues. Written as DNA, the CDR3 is TGTGCCAGCAGTTACTCGGGGAGGCCAGATACGCAGTATTTT. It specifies CASSYSGRPDTQYF.

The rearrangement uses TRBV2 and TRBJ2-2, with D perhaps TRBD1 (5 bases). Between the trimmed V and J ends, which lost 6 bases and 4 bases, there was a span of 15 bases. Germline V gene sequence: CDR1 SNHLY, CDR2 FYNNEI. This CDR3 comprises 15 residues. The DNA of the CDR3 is TGTGCCAGCAGAATCTCAACAGGACCCACCGGGGAGCTGTTTTTT. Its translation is CASRISTGPTGELFF.

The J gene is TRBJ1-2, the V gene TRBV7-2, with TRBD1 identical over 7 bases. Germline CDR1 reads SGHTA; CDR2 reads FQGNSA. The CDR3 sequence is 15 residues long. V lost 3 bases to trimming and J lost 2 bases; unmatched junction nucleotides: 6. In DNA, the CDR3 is TGTGCCAGCAGCTTCCTGGGACAGCTAAACTATGGCTACACCTTC. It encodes CASSFLGQLNYGYTF.